This T cell receptor beta chain comes out of a study of cytomegalovirus exposure and HLA in healthy donors (dated by TCRdb to about 2017). Study-wide context: According to an earlier analysis of a few hundred of the donors, 150 million to 200 million T cells yielded 117 million unique TCR beta sequences and 276 Gb of sequence data. The study used immunosequencing to profile the T cell repertoires of 666 subjects and linked those repertoires to cytomegalovirus serostatus. About five DR-DQ haplotypes were treated as single units for association and clustering because of strong linkage in the cohort. In a later genetic analysis, genome-wide SNP genotypes for about three fifths of the 666 donors were used, and that subset was treated as a discovery cohort. Of the approximately 400 genotyped donors, 75% to 85% were placed in the genetic ancestry cluster associated with self-reported Caucasian donors. To decide whether each TCR beta V gene segment behaved as functional or pseudogenic, an earlier analysis of 587 of the donors relied on high-throughput TCR beta sequencing. Donor age, sex, ethnicity and CMV serostatus were compiled together with the repertoire data. To predict cytomegalovirus infection status, the study combined high-throughput TCR immunosequencing, statistical association of individual TCRs with disease status, and machine learning. Along with the roughly 670-subject first cohort, a separate validation cohort of some 130 different subjects was used. The later analysis used no new phenotypic data to find candidate immune exposures, relying instead on TCR beta sequences and their occurrence across donors. Every discovery cohort repertoire had been produced on one sequencing platform. An early release covering roughly 600 HLA-typed donors comprised roughly 300 gigabases of sequencing data and 85 million to 100 million unique TCR sequences. HLA typing covered class I and class II loci at four-digit resolution. Typing coverage varied by locus: roughly 629-640 donors for A, B, C, DRB1 and DQB1; under 550 for DQA1; approximately 610 for DPA1; around 450 for DPB1. The study aimed to test whether cataloging public T cell receptors could reveal signatures of past pathogen exposure. Across about 370 genotyped donors of the cohort, an average of roughly 200,000 unique TCR beta nucleotide sequences per donor were sequenced, and around 19% of those sequences were non-productive. To study patterns of TCR occurrence, a later analysis re-analyzed previously published TCR beta repertoires from under 750 donors and added high-resolution HLA genotyping. Summary of the overall study and its limitations: An association between a missense DCLRE1C variant and V-gene and J-gene trimming of TCR beta chains was found in a later genetic analysis and replicated in an independent cohort. Linkage disequilibrium might explain the correlated functional status among segregating V segments, but an unknown experimental factor could not be ruled out. While some public TCRs were present in many individuals, most TCR sequences turned up only very rarely across donors. The 87-base-pair reads could not distinguish some IMGT-functional V segments, including TRBV6-2 and TRBV6-3, so those segments were excluded. The only immune exposure information available for the cohort was CMV serostatus. In this cohort, only TCR beta chains were sequenced, and detectable features were limited by the absence of alpha or paired-chain data. A few of the identified cytomegalovirus-associated TCR beta chains were confirmed in vitro to be specific for cytomegalovirus antigens. Several of the top co-occurrence clusters appeared to be linked to parvovirus B19, influenza, CMV and Epstein-Barr virus, according to a later analysis. Cytomegalovirus status was reported to be diagnosed by the classifier with high specificity and sensitivity in both the original and validation cohorts. A later analysis found that HLA-associated TCR beta chains were more clonally expanded and had lower generation probabilities than equally common non-associated chains. According to the authors, the approach could potentially be generalized to other disease states and immunological phenotypes. At a false discovery rate of 0.05, a later analysis linked roughly 17,000 TCR beta sequences to specific HLA alleles. Assigning TCR associations to individual alleles was difficult when HLA alleles, especially DR and DQ, strongly co-occurred. A further reported finding was that TCR beta sequences accurately predicted the HLA-A and HLA-B alleles for most subjects in the first cohort. Broadly in line with IMGT annotations, most TCR beta V segments showed up in productive rearrangements about 90% or about 30% of the time in an earlier analysis of 587 of the donors. Because counts were too low, roughly 17 rarely observed V segments, including chromosome 9 orphons, were left out of the earlier analysis of approximately 580 of the donors. Most CMV-associated TCR beta chains appeared to be HLA-restricted in a later analysis, and the HLA associations seemed to be driven largely by CMV exposure. In a later genetic analysis, fewer N-insertions in productive TCRs were reported among donors in an Asian-associated ancestry cluster than the approximately 670-donor mean. The study gave a list of 150 to 200 TCR beta chains associated with cytomegalovirus. The presence/absence analyses assumed that sequencing depth was roughly uniform across donors, and that assumption may not be true. According to a later analysis, TCR association rates differed among HLA loci, with DRB1 alleles showing the most associated TCRs and HLA-C alleles showing the fewest. A cluster of highly shared sequence variants was judged likely to represent a technical artifact of the sequencing pipeline. Because some donors lacked HLA typing at each locus, the association tests relied only on the typed subset.

The library was built by means of the immunoSEQ multiplex PCR assay. The multiplex PCR relied on a mix of 60 forward primers for TCR Vbeta segments and 13 reverse primers for TCR Jbeta segments. Amplification of the CDR3 region of rearranged TCR beta genes was performed with a multiplex PCR assay on genomic DNA. The amplified TCR beta libraries were sequenced on the Illumina HiSeq System as 87-base-pair reads. The paper's processing steps were these. In a later analysis, roughly 80 million unique TCR beta chains were counted across the roughly 610 repertoires, and roughly 10 million of these chains were shared by at least two donors. Raw reads were error-corrected and collapsed into unique sequences with a nearest-neighbor algorithm that merged closely related sequences to remove PCR and sequencing errors. CDR3 sequences were aligned to IMGT reference sequences to assign V, D and J gene segments. For a sequence to be retained, a match of at least six nucleotides to both a V gene segment and a J gene segment was required. Rearrangements were called productive when the CDR3 lacked stop codons and stayed in frame with V and J; all others were non-productive. Following IMGT convention, CDR3 was defined as the stretch from the second conserved V-encoded cysteine up to the conserved J-encoded phenylalanine. Sequences without an unambiguous match to a single V gene segment were excluded from the earlier analysis of approximately 560 of the donors. In an earlier analysis of around 590 of the donors, a V segment was called functional when productive rearrangements were above 56.7%, and segregating when the standard deviation between donors exceeded 5%. A statistical classification framework was built to diagnose cytomegalovirus status from the catalog of TCR beta chain sequences. V and J gene assignment, in a later analysis, came from comparing TCR nucleotide sequences with IMGT/GENE-DB human TR gene sequences. The TCRdist pipeline was used in a later analysis to assign CDR3 sequences and most-parsimonious VDJ recombination scenarios. In a later analysis, each TCR beta chain was defined by its CDR3 amino acid sequence together with its V-gene family, and reads without a unique V-gene family were excluded. To address suspected cross-contamination and a sequencing artifact, a later analysis removed a few hundred highly shared, low-generation-probability nucleotide sequences. A later analysis calculated a clonal expansion index for each public chain from normalized within-repertoire ranks of inferred template counts. Generation probabilities in a later analysis came from a VDJ recombination model fitted to out-of-frame rearrangements, and those results were checked against IGoR. A later analysis scored TCR-TCR, TCR-HLA and TCR-CMV co-occurrence with hypergeometric tests, applying a repertoire-size bias correction to TCR pairs. To estimate false discovery rates, a later analysis permuted the HLA or CMV assignments 20 times. In a later analysis, co-occurring TCRs were grouped using DBSCAN, and TCRdist sequence similarity was added for clustering within HLA-allele-positive subsets. Repertoires with fewer than 30,000 or more than 120,000 public chains were left out of co-occurrence clustering, as were five repertoires with anomalous nucleotide sharing. TCRdb re-hosts the immuneACCESS table, in-frame sequences only. Its copies lack some clones; in the studies checked, an unresolved V gene accounts for under half of them, and the cause for the rest is not known. V and J calls and clone size follow that table, whereas D and trimming were derived from the DNA. The table of this sample itemizes under 95,000 clones. The top ten clones comprise about 4% of the sample.

The CDR3 spans 14 residues, from the cysteine through the phenylalanine. The sequence is cut down to CDR3 DNA, 42 bases in frame from base 1. The germline V gene supplies CDR1 SGHTA and CDR2 FQGNSA. Ends trimmed: V by 5 bases, J by 7 bases; bases unmatched to a gene: 10. On this clone itself: The antigen this receptor binds is unknown.

The cohort consisted of some 730 healthy bone marrow donors. All cohort members were sampled while nominally healthy, although unrecorded immune exposures were likely present. The donor tested CMV seropositive and was one of the 289 seropositive cohort members. A peripheral blood sample was provided by each donor, and peripheral blood mononuclear cells were used for TCR beta sequencing. Genomic DNA was extracted from the blood cell samples with the Qiagen DNeasy Blood Extraction Kit. This TCR was sampled from a female donor in good health and CMV-seropositive. The sequence is built from TRBV7-2 and TRBJ1-2; 7 of the junction bases match TRBD1. The source material was PBMCs. The CDR3 protein is CASSQERGLVGYTF. The base sequence is TGTGCCAGCAGCCAAGAGAGGGGGCTCGTTGGCTACACCTTC.